This TCR beta chain derives from a study of shared clonotypes between healthy human individuals. With 2 bases removed from V and 5 bases from J, the gap between germline ends came to 13 bases. Per germline, CDR1 SGHRS and CDR2 YFSETQ. CDR3 length: 14 residues. Libraries were prepared by immunoSEQ multiplex PCR; TCRdb keeps only in-frame clonotypes and omits some of them. The table shows about 2.4 million clones, with over 85% occurring only once. The sequenced sample consisted of naive CD4+ T cells sorted from blood. Subset in this sample: CD45RA+ positively selected. The sequence came from a man aged 18-30 years in good health. The V call is TRBV5-1, the J call TRBJ2-5; D unresolved. The CDR3: CASSFPETTETQYF. In DNA, the CDR3 is TGCGCCAGCAGCTTCCCCGAGACGACGGAGACCCAGTACTTC.